These 22 T cell receptor beta chains came from one sample sequenced in a study of Graves' ophthalmopathy and Graves' hyperthyroidism. The TCR beta CDR3 regions underwent amplification from RNA transcripts. The first-round RT-PCR employed HTBI primers together with the Qiagen OneStep RT-PCR kit. A multiplex PCR was then performed as the second round. MiXCR, run by TCRdb on the multiplex PCR reads, gives a single entry per CDR3 protein. The table records hundreds of thousands of distinct CDR3 sequences, 22% of them present only once. What was sequenced was peripheral blood. These receptors came from a woman aged 18-29 years with stable Graves' hyperthyroidism. Some clones in this sample may be carry-over from other donors' samples.

This clonotype has ten or more counts. V usage is TRBV11-1 and J usage is TRBJ1-3; unclear D gene. The CDR3 loop spans 17 amino acids. Germline V gene sequence: CDR1 SGHAT, CDR2 FQDESV (reference sequence). Trimming pared 2 bases from V and 0 bases from J, leaving 14 bases between. CDR3 loop: CASSLREAAVSGNTIYF. The CDR3 nucleotides are TGTGCCAGCAGCTTAAGGGAGGCGGCGGTCTCTGGAAACACCATATATTTT.

This clonotype was seen repeatedly, ten times or more. The chain recombines TRBV6-1 with TRBJ2-2; D is perhaps TRBD2 (5 bases). The germline V gene encodes CDR1 MNHNS and CDR2 SASEGT. The V gene lost 2 bases and the J gene lost 0 bases, with 13 bases spanning the gap. The CDR3 contains 17 residues. CDR3 DNA: TGTGCCAGCAGTGAAATAGGGAGTCGCGCGAACACCGGGGAGCTGTTTTTT. Amino acids: CASSEIGSRANTGELFF.

The gene calls are TRBV5-5 and TRBJ2-5; a possible D gene is TRBD1 (5 bases). Trimming removed 5 bases at V and 7 bases at J, with 27 bases between. The CDR3 sequence is 17 residues long. CDR1 and CDR2 (germline): SGHKS, YYEKEE (reference sequence). Written as DNA, the CDR3 is TGTGCCAGCAGGAACGTTCGAGCAGGGATGCAGCCGGGGACCCAGTACTTC. Amino acids: CASRNVRAGMQPGTQYF.

This clonotype came up many times. J is TRBJ1-6 and V is TRBV28; TRBD1 aligns across 8 bases. The CDR3 runs 16 residues. V lost 11 bases and J lost 8; bases outside the gene matches: 17. The germline CDR1 and CDR2 sequences are MDHEN and SYDVKM. The CDR3, as DNA: TGTGCCTCCTGGGGCAGGGGGCTATCTTGGGATTCACCCCTCCACTTT. Encoded protein: CASWGRGLSWDSPLHF.

The chain carries TRBV6-1 and TRBJ2-5, with D possibly matching TRBD2 (6 bases). Germline values: CDR1 MNHNS, CDR2 SASEGT. The CDR3 spans 15 residues. V was cut by 8 bases and J by 4 bases, with 20 bases left in between. CDR3 nucleotide sequence: TGTGCCAGCGGTCGAGGAGCGGAGGGGAGAGAGACCCAGTACTTC. Amino acids: CASGRGAEGRETQYF.

This clonotype was detected ten times or more. The rearrangement uses TRBV28 and TRBJ1-5; maybe TRBD1 (5 bases). CDR1 is MDHEN and CDR2 is SYDVKM in the germline V gene. Trimming took off 6 bases at V and 1 base at J, with 19 bases between the two ends. The length of the CDR3 is 17 residues. The CDR3 bases are TGTGCCAGCAGCCTACCGACCCTCAGACAGAGCAATCAGCCCCAGCATTTT. It translates to CASSLPTLRQSNQPQHF.

This clonotype was observed at least ten times. V usage is TRBV20-1 and J usage is TRBJ2-5; D may be TRBD1 or TRBD2 (6 bases each). Germline CDR1 is DFQATT and CDR2 is SNEGSKA (reference sequence). The CDR3 loop spans 15 amino acids. V gave up 5 bases and J gave up 4 bases, with 20 bases separating them. The CDR3 protein is CSAPTATGSGETQYF. DNA of the CDR3: TGCAGTGCTCCGACCGCGACAGGTAGCGGAGAGACCCAGTACTTC.

The CDR3 reads CASSQASWASSETQYF. In DNA, the CDR3 is TGTGCCAGCAGCCAGGCCTCTTGGGCTAGCTCGGAGACCCAGTACTTC. This rearrangement joins TRBV3-1 to TRBJ2-5; D may be TRBD2 (5 bases). The V end was cut by 3 bases, the J end by 5 bases, with 19 bases between. Germline lookup yields CDR1 LGHDT and CDR2 YNNKEL (reference sequence). The CDR3 is 16 residues long.

This clonotype was observed at least ten times. This rearrangement joins TRBV6-5 to TRBJ1-5; D not resolved. Between the trimmed V and J ends, which lost 8 bases and 1 base, there was a span of 12 bases. CDR3 size: 14 residues. Germline CDR1 MNHEY, CDR2 SVGAGI. The CDR3 region is CASRNGGSNQPQHF. CDR3 coding DNA: TGTGCCAGCCGAAACGGCGGAAGCAATCAGCCCCAGCATTTT.

This clonotype was detected ten times or more. As DNA, the CDR3 is TGTGCCACCAGTGACCTACTGGACAGACAAGAGACCCAGTACTTC. Protein sequence: CATSDLLDRQETQYF. The chain recombines TRBV24-1 with TRBJ2-5; weak D call: TRBD1 (6 bases). The germline V gene has CDR1 KGHDR and CDR2 SFDVKD. V lost 4 bases and J lost 2, with 13 bases in between. The CDR3 sequence is 15 residues long.

The chain combines TRBV6-4 with TRBJ1-2; tentative D call: TRBD1 (5 bases). The CDR3 consists of 13 residues. The V gene's germline CDR1 is MRHNA and CDR2 SNTAGT. Between the trimmed V and J ends, which lost 6 bases and 3 bases, there was a span of 11 bases. The CDR3 region has the DNA TGTGCCAGCAGCATTGGAGGGGACTATGGCTACACCTTC. Its protein product is CASSIGGDYGYTF.

The V gene is TRBV28, the J gene TRBJ1-3, with 11 bases identical to TRBD1. The CDR3 is 17 amino acids. The trim removed 3 bases at V and 7 bases at J, leaving 11 bases unmatched. Germline CDR1 MDHEN, CDR2 SYDVKM. The CDR3 spells CASSFPLGQGAGNTIYF. The CDR3 DNA sequence: TGTGCCAGCAGTTTCCCTCTCGGACAGGGGGCGGGGAACACCATATATTTT.

This rearrangement joins TRBV28 to TRBJ2-7, with 7 nucleotides matching TRBD1. Germline CDR1 reads MDHEN; CDR2 reads SYDVKM. The V gene end was trimmed by 11 bases and the J gene end by 0 bases; junction bases not matched to a gene: 4. The length of the CDR3 is 12 residues. The CDR3 reads CASTGNSYEQYF. The CDR3 region has the DNA TGTGCCTCGACAGGGAACTCCTACGAGCAGTACTTC.

This clonotype was counted many times. The CDR3 protein is CASIPDRAYSNQPQHF. The CDR3 DNA follows: TGTGCCAGCATCCCAGACAGGGCTTATAGCAATCAGCCCCAGCATTTT. This chain connects TRBV6-1 to TRBJ1-5, with TRBD1 matching over 7 bases. Germline CDR1 and CDR2: MNHNS and SASEGT. J lost 0 bases, V lost 7 bases, and 9 bases had no gene match. There are 16 residues in the CDR3.

Ten or more counts support this clonotype. This chain connects TRBV6-1 to TRBJ2-4; weak D call: TRBD1 (6 bases). Germline V lookup: CDR1 MNHNS, CDR2 SASEGT. CDR3 length equals 15 residues. Trimming left V 3 bases short and J 3 bases short, with 12 bases between. The CDR3 loop is CASSDRQDIKNIQYF. CDR3 bases: TGTGCCAGCAGTGATCGACAGGATATCAAAAACATTCAGTACTTC.

J is TRBJ2-2 and V is TRBV24-1; tentative D call: TRBD1 (5 bases). The CDR3 contains 15 residues. The germline V and J ends were trimmed by 4 bases and 5 bases, with 13 bases remaining between them. Germline CDR1 KGHDR, CDR2 SFDVKD. CDR3 loop: CATSDGQQRTGELFF. The CDR3 DNA sequence: TGTGCCACCAGTGACGGACAACAGAGAACCGGGGAGCTGTTTTTT.

This clonotype was counted at least ten times. The CDR3 bases are TGCGCCAGCAGCATCGGGACAGGGGGCAATCAGCCCCAGCATTTT. Protein product: CASSIGTGGNQPQHF. This chain connects TRBV5-1 to TRBJ1-5; 10 nucleotides agree with TRBD1. The trim removed 4 bases at V and 2 bases at J, leaving 3 bases unmatched. Germline CDR1 SGHRS, CDR2 YFSETQ. The CDR3 spans 15 residues. The variable domain in full, completed from reference TRBV5-1 and TRBJ1-5, reads KAGVTQTPRYLIKTRGQQVTLSCSPISGHRSVSWYQQTPGQGLQFLFEYFSETQRNKGNFPGRFSGRQFSNSRSEMNVSTLELGDSALYLCASSIGTGGNQPQHFGDGTRLSIL.

This clonotype has just a few counts. CDR3 region: CSAKLAGGTNTGELFF. The CDR3 nucleotides are TGCAGTGCTAAACTAGCGGGGGGCACGAACACCGGGGAGCTGTTTTTT. The chain links TRBV20-1 to TRBJ2-2; 12 bases line up with TRBD2. Germline trimming cut 4 bases from V and 0 bases from J; bases unmatched to any gene: 3. Germline CDR1 is DFQATT and CDR2 is SNEGSKA (reference sequence). This CDR3 has 16 amino acids.

This clonotype has just a few counts. The rearrangement uses TRBV6-2 or TRBV6-3 and TRBJ2-2, with a possible D match to TRBD2 (5 bases). Germline lookup yields CDR1 MNHEY and CDR2 SVGEGT. CDR3 length: 16 residues. The ends were cut back, 4 bases at V and 2 bases at J, with 14 bases in the middle. The CDR3 sequence: CASSFLEDSNTGELFF. CDR3 nucleotide sequence: TGTGCCAGCAGTTTCCTTGAGGACTCAAACACCGGGGAGCTGTTTTTT.

In its sample, this clonotype was seen many times. The chain couples TRBV7-2 to TRBJ2-5; 7 bases map to TRBD1. V shed 2 bases and J 4 bases; nucleotides not matched to a gene: 4. The CDR3 consists of 14 residues. Germline CDR1 is SGHTA and CDR2 is FQGNSA. The DNA for the CDR3 is TGTGCCAGCAGCTTAAAACAGGGGAGAGAGACCCAGTACTTC. It encodes CASSLKQGRETQYF.

Remarks on this clonotype: One end of the junction is discordant with germline, which a read error may explain. J is TRBJ1-5 and V is TRBV2, with D hard to call. This CDR3 is built from 15 residues. CDR1 SNHLY and CDR2 FYNNEI come from the germline V gene. The CDR3 bases are TGTGCCAGCAGTGAAACGGCCAGGCTCATTGGGCCCCAGCATTTC. It yields the protein CASSETARLIGPQHF. Full variable domain (rest looked up from reference TRBV2 and TRBJ1-5): EPEVTQTPSHQVTQMGQEVILRCVPISNHLYFYWYRQILGQKVEFLVSFYNNEISEKSEIFDDQFSVERPDGSNFTLKIRSTKLEDSAMYFCASSETARLIGPQHFGDGTRLSIL.

This clonotype was counted a few times. The J gene is TRBJ2-2, the V gene TRBV12-3 or TRBV12-4, with D possibly matching TRBD1 (5 bases). Trimming shortened V by 4 bases and J by 2 bases, and 8 bases separated the two germline ends. The CDR3 sequence is 14 residues long. For the CDR3, the DNA is TGTGCCAGCAGTTGGACACGAAACACCGGGGAGCTGTTTTTT. Its translation: CASSWTRNTGELFF.